The clone carrying this T cell receptor (beta chain) has more than one count but fewer than ten. This specimen comes from a study of regulatory T cells in long-lasting Graves disease. Assembly of TCR beta libraries relied on iRepertoire HTBI primers together with Arm-PCR of CDR3 regions. MiXCR, run by TCRdb on the multiplex PCR reads, gives a single entry per CDR3 protein. This table holds 540,000 or so distinct CDR3 sequences, roughly 14% found once. The CDR3 sequence is 15 residues long. V was clipped by 6 bases and J by 1 base; unmatched bases: 4. Germline V gene sequence: CDR1 MGHRA, CDR2 YSYEKL. Time point described: newly diagnosed GD, antithyroid drugs for less than 3 months. PBMCs were the source of the RNA used for TCR sequencing. The same specimen was also included in a second study, on T cells in Graves' hyperthyroidism and ophthalmopathy.

The TCR sequence derives from a man between 25 and 39 years old with Graves disease. Source: peripheral blood mononuclear cells (PBMCs), taken at new diagnosis, from a patient treated with antithyroid drugs. The V gene is TRBV4-1, the J gene TRBJ2-1; 9 bases fit TRBD2. The CDR3 DNA reads as TGCGCCAGCAGTTGGACTAGCGAGTCCTACAATGAGCAGTTCTTC. It codes for CASSWTSESYNEQFF.